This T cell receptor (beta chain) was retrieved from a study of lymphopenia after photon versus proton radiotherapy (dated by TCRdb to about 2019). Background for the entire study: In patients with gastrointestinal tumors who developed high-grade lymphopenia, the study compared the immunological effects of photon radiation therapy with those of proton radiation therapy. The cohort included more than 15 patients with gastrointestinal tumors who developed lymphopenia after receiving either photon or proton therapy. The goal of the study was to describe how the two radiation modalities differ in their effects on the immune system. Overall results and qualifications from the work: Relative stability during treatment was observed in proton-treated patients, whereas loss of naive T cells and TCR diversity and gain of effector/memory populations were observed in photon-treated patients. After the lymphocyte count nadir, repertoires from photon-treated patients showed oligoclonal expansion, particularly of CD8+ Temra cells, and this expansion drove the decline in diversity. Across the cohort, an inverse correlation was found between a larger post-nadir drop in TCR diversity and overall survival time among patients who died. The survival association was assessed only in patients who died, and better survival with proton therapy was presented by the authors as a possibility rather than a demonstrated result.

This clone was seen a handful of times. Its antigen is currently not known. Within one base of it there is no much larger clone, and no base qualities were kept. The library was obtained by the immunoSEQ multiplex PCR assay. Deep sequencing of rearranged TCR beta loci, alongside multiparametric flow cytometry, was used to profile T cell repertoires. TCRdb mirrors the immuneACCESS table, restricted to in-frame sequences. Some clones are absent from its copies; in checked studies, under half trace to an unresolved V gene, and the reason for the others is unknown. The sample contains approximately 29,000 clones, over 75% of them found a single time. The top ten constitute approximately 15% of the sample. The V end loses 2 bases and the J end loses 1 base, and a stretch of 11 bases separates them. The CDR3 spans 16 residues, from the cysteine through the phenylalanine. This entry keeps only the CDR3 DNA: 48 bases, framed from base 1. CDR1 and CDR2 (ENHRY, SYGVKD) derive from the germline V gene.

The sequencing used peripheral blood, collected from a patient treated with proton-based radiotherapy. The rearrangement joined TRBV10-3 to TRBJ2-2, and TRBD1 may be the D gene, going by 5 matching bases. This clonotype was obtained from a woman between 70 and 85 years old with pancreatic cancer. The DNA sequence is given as TGTGCCATCAGTGAGCTCCCAGGGAAGAACACCGGGGAGCTGTTTTTT. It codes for CAISELPGKNTGELFF.